The 22 T cell receptor beta chains given below trace back to one sample, sequenced in a study of shared clonotypes between healthy human individuals. This table comes from immunoSEQ multiplex PCR, and its TCRdb copy is limited to in-frame clones, with some not included. In the table there are under 2,000,000 clones, about 95% of which are singletons. Naive CD8 populations comprised CD45RO-negative cells positively selected for CCR7, excluding terminally differentiated effector memory CD45RA+ cells. The source material was naive CD8+ T cells sorted from blood. Receptor source: a man younger than 35 in good health.

This clone appeared a few times. Other DNA sequences from this sample encode an identical CDR3 as well. V usage is TRBV6-5 and J usage is TRBJ1-6; 7 bases map to TRBD1. V lost 5 bases to trimming and J lost 8 bases; unmatched junction nucleotides: 6. This CDR3 is built from 14 residues. Germline V gene data show CDR1 as MNHEY and CDR2 as SVGAGI. The CDR3 sequence: CASSRRQGDSPLHF. The DNA of the CDR3 is TGTGCCAGCAGTCGTCGGCAGGGGGATTCACCCCTCCACTTT.

Of note for this clone: An end of the junction differs from the germline gene, which may be a read error. The chain joins TRBV7-9 to TRBJ2-7; D not resolved. This CDR3 spans 13 amino acids. CDR1 and CDR2 from the germline V gene are SEHNR and FQNEAQ (reference sequence). For the CDR3, the DNA is TGTGCCAGCAGCTCGAGCCCCTCCGACGAGCAGTACTTC. Translation gives CASSSSPSDEQYF.

The V call is TRBV29-1, the J call TRBJ2-7; D remains ambiguous. Trimming took 8 bases from V and 0 from J, leaving 14 bases between them. Germline CDR1 SQVTM, CDR2 ANQGSEA. The CDR3 runs 13 residues. The CDR3 loop reads CSIDGPDSYEQYF. In nucleotides, the CDR3 is TGCAGCATCGACGGGCCAGACTCCTACGAGCAGTACTTC.

The V and J genes are TRBV6-5 and TRBJ2-3, with D unclear. In germline, CDR1 is MNHEY, CDR2 SVGAGI. This CDR3 has 13 amino acids. V lost 0 bases to trimming and J lost 10 bases, with 11 bases between them. DNA for the CDR3: TGTGCCAGCAGTTACTCGAACAACAACGCGCAGTATTTT. Amino acid sequence: CASSYSNNNAQYF.

The rearrangement uses TRBV13 and TRBJ2-5; TRBD2 might be the D (6 bases). The germline gives CDR1 PRHDT, CDR2 FYEKMQ (reference sequence). Trimming removed 3 bases from V and 2 bases from J, with 10 bases in between. This CDR3 region has 14 residues. The CDR3: CASSLVAVQETQYF. The CDR3 bases are TGTGCCAGCAGCTTGGTAGCGGTACAAGAGACCCAGTACTTC.

The chain recombines TRBV7-8 with TRBJ1-1; no reliable D call. The CDR3 sequence is 13 residues long. The germline CDR1 and CDR2 sequences are SGHVS and FQNEAQ. V was pared by 4 bases and J by 4 bases, with 10 bases between. CDR3 residues: CASSWPWGTEAFF. The CDR3 DNA follows: TGTGCCAGCAGCTGGCCGTGGGGCACTGAAGCTTTCTTT.

This sequence joins TRBV11-2 and TRBJ1-1, with D perhaps TRBD1 (6 bases). CDR3 length: 15 residues. Between the trimmed V and J ends, which lost 5 bases and 1 base, there was a span of 14 bases. CDR1 is SGHAT, CDR2 FQNNGV, per germline. CDR3 coding DNA: TGTGCCAGCAGCCCGGGAGCGGGGGCGAACACTGAAGCTTTCTTT. Amino acid sequence: CASSPGAGANTEAFF.

The J gene is TRBJ1-1, the V gene TRBV7-2; D remains unclear. CDR1 and CDR2 (germline): SGHTA, FQGNSA. V lost 5 bases and J 9 bases, leaving 10 bases between the germline ends. The CDR3 sequence is 11 residues long. CDR3 region: CASSPGSQAFF. CDR3 in DNA: TGTGCCAGCAGCCCTGGTTCCCAAGCTTTCTTT.

The rearrangement links TRBV4-1 to TRBJ1-2; 7 bases map to TRBD1. The V gene end was trimmed by 1 base and the J gene end by 9 bases; junction bases not matched to a gene: 8. The CDR3 length is 14 residues. CDR1 and CDR2 from the germline V gene are MGHRA and YSYEKL. The CDR3 DNA reads as TGCGCCAGCAGCCAAGTCCGACAGGGTTCACGCTACACCTTC. Translating gives CASSQVRQGSRYTF.

V gene TRBV2 combines with J gene TRBJ2-5; unclear D gene. The CDR3 length is 13 residues. V was clipped by 4 bases and J by 0 bases, with 6 bases between them. Germline CDR1 is SNHLY and CDR2 is FYNNEI. CDR3 sequence: CASSVLDQETQYF. CDR3 DNA sequence: TGTGCCAGCAGTGTGCTAGACCAAGAGACCCAGTACTTC.

In its sample, this clone was seen once. This chain links TRBV28 with TRBJ2-5; 9 bases are a match to TRBD1. After removal of 6 bases from V and 5 bases from J, the junction contained 7 bases not matched to a gene. The CDR3 has 14 amino acids. CDR1 and CDR2 (germline): MDHEN, SYDVKM. In nucleotides, the CDR3 is TGTGCCAGCAGCCAGACAGGGGGGCGGGAGACCCAGTACTTC. Its translation: CASSQTGGRETQYF.

The chain is built from TRBV14 and TRBJ2-3; 13 nucleotides align to TRBD2. V was pared by 2 bases and J by 4 bases, with 3 bases of the junction left unmatched. Germline CDR1 reads SGHDN; CDR2 reads FVKESK. CDR3 length: 16 amino acids. The CDR3 protein is CASSQHGLAGADTQYF. CDR3 bases: TGTGCCAGCAGCCAACACGGACTAGCGGGGGCAGATACGCAGTATTTT. The variable domain in full, with the rest retrieved from reference TRBV14 and TRBJ2-3, is EAGVTQFPSHSVIEKGQTVTLRCDPISGHDNLYWYRRVMGKEIKFLLHFVKESKQDESGMPNNRFLAERTGGTYSTLKVQPAELEDSGVYFCASSQHGLAGADTQYFGPGTRLTVL.

CDR3 protein: CASSQDMQGARNSPLHF. CDR3 sequence (DNA): TGCGCCAGCAGCCAAGATATGCAGGGGGCAAGAAATTCACCCCTCCACTTT. The chain combines TRBV4-3 with TRBJ1-6, with 8 bases that match TRBD1. Germline trimming cut 0 bases from V and 7 bases from J; bases unmatched to any gene: 8. Per the germline V gene, CDR1 is LGHNA and CDR2 is YSLEER. The CDR3 has 17 amino acids.

A few counts support this clone. Other DNA sequences within the sample encode an identical CDR3. The V call is TRBV27, the J call TRBJ2-7; TRBD1 agrees at 9 bases. The germline CDR1 and CDR2 sequences are MNHEY and SMNVEV (reference sequence). V was pared by 5 bases and J by 4 bases, with 3 bases of the junction left unmatched. The CDR3 spans 13 residues. CDR3 bases: TGTGCCAGCAGTCCCGGACAGGGGTACGAGCAGTACTTC. The encoded protein is CASSPGQGYEQYF.

V gene TRBV9 combines with J gene TRBJ1-5; D not certain. Trimming shortened V by 0 bases and J by 2 bases, and 3 bases separated the two germline ends. CDR1 and CDR2 from the germline V gene are SGDLS and YYNGEE. The CDR3 is 13 amino acids. The CDR3 sequence is CASSVGRNQPQHF. The CDR3 DNA follows: TGTGCCAGCAGCGTAGGGCGCAATCAGCCCCAGCATTTT.

The chain has TRBV5-1 and TRBJ1-2; D gene unclear. The germline CDR1 and CDR2 sequences are SGHRS and YFSETQ. V dropped 0 bases and J dropped 1 base, with 7 bases sitting between them. There are 14 residues in the CDR3. CDR3 bases: TGCGCCAGCAGCTTGGCCGACTTTAACTATGGCTACACCTTC. It is translated as CASSLADFNYGYTF.

The gene calls are TRBV7-9 and TRBJ2-1, with TRBD1 matching 7 bases. The CDR3 is 13 amino acids. The V segment lost 8 bases and the J segment 6 bases; nucleotides outside the gene matches: 7. CDR1 is SEHNR, CDR2 FQNEAQ, per germline (reference sequence). Here the CDR3 reads CASQGEQSNEQFF. CDR3 bases: TGTGCCAGCCAGGGGGAGCAAAGCAATGAGCAGTTCTTC.

The chain combines TRBV9 with TRBJ2-2, with TRBD1 matching over 7 bases. CDR1 is SGDLS and CDR2 is YYNGEE in the germline V gene. V shed 0 bases and J 6 bases; nucleotides not matched to a gene: 2. CDR3 size: 14 residues. The CDR3 is CASSVVTGAGELFF. The CDR3 region has the DNA TGTGCCAGCAGCGTAGTAACAGGGGCCGGGGAGCTGTTTTTT.

The chain combines TRBV27 with TRBJ2-1, with D possibly being TRBD2 (7 bases). The CDR3 loop spans 18 amino acids. Trimming took off 2 bases at V and 3 bases at J, with 20 bases between the two ends. Germline V gene data show CDR1 as MNHEY and CDR2 as SMNVEV (reference sequence). The CDR3, as DNA: TGTGCCAGCAGTTTAATCGGTACAGGCGGGGGCCTCTACAATGAGCAGTTCTTC. Translation gives CASSLIGTGGGLYNEQFF.

The chain carries TRBV7-8 and TRBJ2-5; 9 bases agree with TRBD2. The CDR3 extends over 14 amino acids. Germline V gene sequence: CDR1 SGHVS, CDR2 FQNEAQ. J gave up 2 bases and V 4 bases, and 2 bases lay outside the gene matches. The CDR3 loop is CASSSLAGQETQYF. The CDR3 DNA follows: TGTGCCAGCAGCTCGCTAGCGGGACAAGAGACCCAGTACTTC. Complete variable domain (other parts from reference TRBV7-8 and TRBJ2-5): GAGVSQSPRYKVAKRGQDVALRCDPISGHVSLFWYQQALGQGPEFLTYFQNEAQLDKSGLPSDRFFAERPEGSVSTLKIQRTQQEDSAVYLCASSSLAGQETQYFGPGTRLLVL.

V and J are TRBV25-1 and TRBJ2-7, with D uncertain. The CDR3 has 12 residues. Trimming took 5 bases from V and 5 from J, leaving 10 bases between them. Germline V CDR1 and CDR2: MGHDK, SYGVNS. The CDR3 bases are TGTGCCAGCAGTACTCGGGCCGACGAGCAGTACTTC. Amino acid sequence: CASSTRADEQYF.

V gene TRBV9 combines with J gene TRBJ2-2; tentative D call: TRBD2 (7 bases). The CDR3 covers 16 residues. The V and J ends lost 2 bases and 2 bases respectively, with 13 bases between them. Germline lookup yields CDR1 SGDLS and CDR2 YYNGEE. DNA for the CDR3: TGTGCCAGCAGCGTTCTGGGGGGGACAAACACCGGGGAGCTGTTTTTT. Translated: CASSVLGGTNTGELFF. The variable domain in full, completed from reference TRBV9 and TRBJ2-2, reads DSGVTQTPKHLITATGQRVTLRCSPRSGDLSVYWYQQSLDQGLQFLIQYYNGEERAKGNILERFSAQQFPDLHSELNLSSLELGDSALYFCASSVLGGTNTGELFFGEGSRLTVL.